This TCR beta chain was sequenced during a study of shared clonotypes between healthy human individuals. Germline CDR1 is MGHRA and CDR2 is YSYEKL. After removal of 4 bases from V and 0 bases from J, the junction contained 1 base not matched to a gene. This CDR3 is 14 amino acids long. Libraries were prepared by immunoSEQ multiplex PCR; TCRdb keeps only in-frame clonotypes and omits some of them. Here the sample spans some 2,000,000 clones, less than 95% being singletons. This clone was observed a single time. Positive CCR7 selection of CD45RO-negative cells yielded the naive CD8 cells, and terminally differentiated effector memory CD45RA+ cells were excluded. All donors qualified as healthy HIV-negative adults and had experienced no recent acute infections or vaccinations.

The chain combines TRBV4-1 with TRBJ1-1, with 8 bases fitting TRBD1. This TCR came from a man between 18 and 35 years old in good health. Sequenced sample: naive CD8+ T cells sorted from blood. CDR3 bases: TGCGCCAGCAGCCCAGGGGGCCTGAACACTGAAGCTTTCTTT. Amino acid sequence: CASSPGGLNTEAFF.